The next 7 T cell receptor beta chains were all read from a single sample in a study of radiotherapy plus CTLA-4 blockade in lung cancer. Generated by immunoSEQ multiplex PCR, the TCRdb table keeps only in-frame clones and is missing some. The sample lists approximately 110,000 clones, about four fifths occurring once. The specimen was peripheral blood, collected from a patient treated with radiotherapy plus ipilimumab. Receptors originate from a human donor with non-small cell lung cancer that progressed on radiotherapy plus ipilimumab. Some clones in this sample may be carry-over from other donors' samples.

The chain joins TRBV19 to TRBJ1-5; no firm D call. CDR1 is LNHDA, CDR2 SQIVND, per germline (reference sequence). CDR3 size: 16 residues. V gave up 3 bases and J gave up 0 bases, with 12 bases separating them. This CDR3 is CASSIRSQYSNQPQHF. CDR3 DNA sequence: TGTGCCAGTAGTATCCGAAGCCAGTATAGCAATCAGCCCCAGCATTTT. Full variable domain (remainder filled in from reference TRBV19 and TRBJ1-5): DGGITQSPKYLFRKEGQNVTLSCEQNLNHDAMYWYRQDPGQGLRLIYYSQIVNDFQKGDIAEGYSVSREKKESFPLTVTSAQKNPTAFYLCASSIRSQYSNQPQHFGDGTRLSIL.

The CDR3 protein is CASSARQLYGYTF. DNA for the CDR3: TGTGCCAGCAGCGCCCGACAGCTCTATGGCTACACCTTC. This chain connects TRBV7-2 to TRBJ1-2; maybe TRBD1 (5 bases). Looked up from germline, CDR1 is SGHTA and CDR2 is FQGNSA. Trimming took 5 bases from V and 4 from J, leaving 11 bases between them. The length of the CDR3 is 13 residues.

The rearrangement links TRBV7-2 to TRBJ2-7; D possibly corresponds to TRBD2 (5 bases). With 2 bases removed from V and 3 bases from J, the gap between germline ends came to 17 bases. The germline V gene has CDR1 SGHTA and CDR2 FQGNSA. This CDR3 contains 16 residues. Here the CDR3 reads CASSLLSSRGYYEQYF. The CDR3, as DNA: TGTGCCAGCAGCTTACTGAGCAGCCGGGGTTACTACGAGCAGTACTTC.

The CDR3: CASSKTYTDTQYF. In DNA, the CDR3 is TGTGCCAGCAGCAAAACCTACACAGATACGCAGTATTTT. The genes are TRBV5-5 and TRBJ2-3; D gene unclear. V lost 4 bases and J lost 2, with 8 bases in between. Germline loops: CDR1 SGHKS, CDR2 YYEKEE (reference sequence). The CDR3 consists of 13 residues. The full variable domain, completed using reference TRBV5-5 and TRBJ2-3, is DAGVTQSPTHLIKTRGQQVTLRCSPISGHKSVSWYQQVLGQGPQFIFQYYEKEERGRGNFPDRFSARQFPNYSSELNVNALLLGDSALYLCASSKTYTDTQYFGPGTRLTVL.

The CDR3 loop reads CSVEDGTDNEKLFF. The CDR3 DNA reads as TGCAGCGTTGAAGACGGGACAGATAATGAAAAACTGTTTTTT. This chain uses TRBV29-1 with TRBJ1-4; 7 bases match TRBD1. Trimming took 0 bases from V and 4 from J; bases not matched to a gene: 2. This CDR3 spans 14 amino acids. Per the germline V gene, CDR1 is SQVTM and CDR2 is ANQGSEA.

V and J are TRBV5-1 and TRBJ2-5; the D call may be TRBD1 or TRBD2 (5 bases each). The CDR3 has 17 residues. V was clipped by 1 base and J by 5 bases, with 21 bases between them. Germline V CDR1 and CDR2: SGHRS, YFSETQ. This CDR3 is CASSLMIQSRWGETQYF. Here the CDR3 DNA reads TGCGCCAGCAGCTTGATGATTCAGTCGCGGTGGGGGGAGACCCAGTACTTC.

The rearrangement uses TRBV19 and TRBJ2-7; D might be TRBD1 (6 bases). CDR3 size: 14 residues. CDR1 is LNHDA and CDR2 is SQIVND in the germline V gene (reference sequence). Trimming shortened V by 5 bases and J by 1 base, and 12 bases separated the two germline ends. In nucleotides, the CDR3 is TGTGCCAGTAGTGAGGCAGGGGATTCCTACGAGCAGTACTTC. Encoded protein: CASSEAGDSYEQYF.